These 32 T cell receptor beta chains originate from one sample sequenced in a study of PD-1 blockade in mismatch repair-deficient tumors. Method: immunoSEQ multiplex PCR; TCRdb's copy keeps in-frame clones and lacks some. Of 45,000 to 55,000 clones in the sample, about 84% were seen once. Sequenced material: peripheral blood, taken approximately 18 weeks after starting pembrolizumab. These receptor sequences come from an adult with mismatch repair-deficient cancer.

This clone has a single count. CDR3 residues: CASSSSSSGSPYEQYF. Written as DNA, the CDR3 is TGTGCCAGCAGTTCCTCATCTAGCGGGAGTCCCTACGAGCAGTACTTC. The J gene is TRBJ2-7, the V gene TRBV6-6; 10 bases are shared with TRBD2. The trim removed 4 bases at V and 2 bases at J, leaving 8 bases unmatched. Germline V lookup: CDR1 MNHNY, CDR2 SVGAGI (reference sequence). The CDR3 extends over 16 amino acids.

The chain couples TRBV7-9 to TRBJ2-4; D possibly matches TRBD1 or TRBD2 (6 bases each). CDR3 size: 16 residues. The V end was cut by 5 bases, the J end by 5 bases, with 19 bases between. The germline gives CDR1 SEHNR, CDR2 FQNEAQ (reference sequence). In DNA form, the CDR3 reads TGTGCCAGCAGCCCACTTAAAGGGGGGCTCGAAAACATTCAGTACTTC. As protein: CASSPLKGGLENIQYF.

The chain joins TRBV5-1 to TRBJ1-1, with no clear D. The CDR3 totals 14 residues. Trimming took 4 bases from V and 1 from J, leaving 11 bases between them. Germline CDR1 is SGHRS and CDR2 is YFSETQ. Written as DNA, the CDR3 is TGCGCCAGCAGCCGGGCGTACGCGAACACTGAAGCTTTCTTT. This encodes CASSRAYANTEAFF.

The V call is TRBV5-6, the J call TRBJ2-1, with 10 positions matching TRBD2. The CDR3 is made up of 15 amino acids. V was clipped by 4 bases and J by 5 bases; unmatched bases: 6. Per germline, CDR1 SGHDT and CDR2 YYEEEE. The CDR3 region is CASSKGLAWDNEQFF. The DNA of the CDR3 is TGTGCCAGCAGCAAGGGACTAGCGTGGGACAATGAGCAGTTCTTC. Filled out from reference TRBV5-6 and TRBJ2-1, the complete variable domain reads DAGVTQSPTHLIKTRGQQVTLRCSPKSGHDTVSWYQQALGQGPQFIFQYYEEEERQRGNFPDRFSGHQFPNYSSELNVNALLLGDSALYLCASSKGLAWDNEQFFGPGTRLTVL.

The rearrangement joins TRBV13 to TRBJ2-7; D is unresolved. Germline CDR1 reads PRHDT; CDR2 reads FYEKMQ (reference sequence). This CDR3 is 16 amino acids long. V was trimmed by 4 bases and J by 2 bases, leaving 18 bases between them. CDR3: CASSYRTTRPTYEQYF. The DNA for the CDR3 is TGTGCCAGCAGCTATAGGACCACAAGGCCTACCTACGAGCAGTACTTC.

By sample fraction, this clone is large (0.1 to 1%). This chain connects TRBV6-4 to TRBJ1-1; D unresolved. Germline V gene data show CDR1 as MRHNA and CDR2 as SNTAGT. The CDR3 spans 13 residues. The V end was cut by 0 bases, the J end by 4 bases, with 6 bases between. CDR3 sequence (DNA): TGTGCCAGCAGTGACTCTACTCTCACTGAAGCTTTCTTT. Amino acid sequence: CASSDSTLTEAFF.

CDR3 protein: CASSLDGLHGGLAGEQYF. CDR3 in DNA: TGCGCCAGCAGCTTGGACGGCCTCCATGGGGGCCTAGCGGGTGAGCAGTACTTC. The genes are TRBV5-1 and TRBJ2-7, with 8 bases aligning to TRBD2. The CDR3 consists of 18 residues. The J segment lost 7 bases and the V segment lost 0 bases, leaving 18 bases of the junction unmatched. CDR1 SGHRS and CDR2 YFSETQ come from the germline V gene.

V gene TRBV5-1 combines with J gene TRBJ2-2; 12 bases agree with TRBD2. This CDR3 is 15 amino acids long. J was trimmed by 5 bases and V by 6 bases; bases with no gene match: 5. The germline gives CDR1 SGHRS, CDR2 YFSETQ. The CDR3 nucleotides are TGCGCCAGCACACTAGCGGGAGGAGATACCGGGGAGCTGTTTTTT. Protein sequence: CASTLAGGDTGELFF. Full variable domain (outside the CDR3, taken from reference TRBV5-1 and TRBJ2-2): KAGVTQTPRYLIKTRGQQVTLSCSPISGHRSVSWYQQTPGQGLQFLFEYFSETQRNKGNFPGRFSGRQFSNSRSEMNVSTLELGDSALYLCASTLAGGDTGELFFGEGSRLTVL.

CDR3 nucleotides: TGTGCCAGCAGCTTAGGTTTCCCCAGGGGGCCAACCGGGGAGCTGTTTTTT. It yields the protein CASSLGFPRGPTGELFF. J is TRBJ2-2 and V is TRBV13; 8 nucleotides agree with TRBD1. CDR1 and CDR2 from the germline V gene are PRHDT and FYEKMQ (reference sequence). V was pared by 0 bases and J by 5 bases, with 8 bases of the junction left unmatched. This CDR3 spans 17 amino acids.

The rearrangement links TRBV19 to TRBJ2-7; perhaps D is TRBD1 or TRBD2 (5 bases each). V lost 3 bases and J 1 base, leaving 7 bases between the germline ends. This CDR3 region has 13 residues. The germline CDR1 and CDR2 sequences are LNHDA and SQIVND (reference sequence). The CDR3 loop reads CASSMGESYEQYF. CDR3 DNA sequence: TGTGCCAGTAGTATGGGGGAATCCTACGAGCAGTACTTC.

The rearrangement joins TRBV6-5 to TRBJ2-5; TRBD1 aligns across 8 bases. The DNA end is more similar to TRBJ2-7, so the J call may be wrong. Germline-derived CDR1 and CDR2 are MNHEY and SVGAGI. The CDR3 length is 15 residues. This CDR3 is CASSKGQGENYEQYF. The CDR3 DNA reads TGTGCCAGCAGTAAAGGACAGGGTGAAAACTACGAGCAGTACTTC.

This chain uses TRBV21-1 with TRBJ1-3. TRBV21-1 is labeled a pseudogene. The CDR3 has 14 residues. In DNA form, the CDR3 reads TGTGCCAGCAGCGATCCGGGACCGTCCAACACCATATATTTT. Its protein product is CASSDPGPSNTIYF.

The chain links TRBV27 to TRBJ1-2, with D maybe TRBD1 (6 bases). This CDR3 region has 16 residues. Trimming pared 7 bases from V and 5 bases from J, leaving 23 bases between. CDR1 is MNHEY and CDR2 is SMNVEV in the germline V gene (reference sequence). The DNA for the CDR3 is TGTGCCAGCAACCCACGACACCCTTCCCAGGGGTATGGCTACACCTTC. It codes for CASNPRHPSQGYGYTF.

J is TRBJ2-7 and V is TRBV6-1; the match to TRBD2 covers 7 bases. Germline lookup yields CDR1 MNHNS and CDR2 SASEGT. This CDR3 comprises 17 residues. The junction had 12 bases not matched to a gene; V was cut back by 1 base and J by 3 bases. CDR3 DNA sequence: TGTGCCAGCAGTGAAGGCGGGGGACCGTCCAGTGGCTACGAGCAGTACTTC. Amino acids: CASSEGGGPSSGYEQYF.

The chain employs TRBV19 and TRBJ1-4; 7 bases align to TRBD1. The germline V gene encodes CDR1 LNHDA and CDR2 SQIVND (reference sequence). CDR3 length equals 15 residues. V dropped 4 bases and J dropped 3; count of bases not matched to a gene: 5. The DNA of the CDR3 is TGTGCCAGTAGTACAACAGGGGATGCTAATGAAAAACTGTTTTTT. It translates to CASSTTGDANEKLFF.

CDR3 amino acids: CASSEGGGRVNTQYF. CDR3 coding DNA: TGTGCCAGCAGTGAAGGCGGGGGGCGGGTAAATACGCAGTATTTT. This chain connects TRBV6-1 to TRBJ2-3; 8 bases fit TRBD2. This CDR3 has 15 amino acids. In germline, CDR1 is MNHNS, CDR2 SASEGT. With V trimmed by 1 base and J by 7 bases, 7 bases remained unmatched.

This chain connects TRBV4-1 to TRBJ1-2; D is perhaps TRBD1 (6 bases). CDR1 is MGHRA and CDR2 is YSYEKL in the germline V gene. The CDR3 runs to 16 residues. V lost 2 bases, J lost 5 bases, and 18 bases lay in between. The CDR3 DNA follows: TGCGCCAGCAGCCAACCTAAAATTACAGGGAGTTATGGCTACACCTTC. Translating gives CASSQPKITGSYGYTF.

The CDR3 sequence: CSVEGVLQANTDTQYF. DNA for the CDR3: TGCAGCGTTGAAGGGGTGTTACAGGCCAACACAGATACGCAGTATTTT. The genes are TRBV29-1 and TRBJ2-3; tentative D call: TRBD1 (5 bases). CDR3 length: 16 amino acids. Germline V gives CDR1 SQVTM, CDR2 ANQGSEA. V dropped 1 base and J dropped 2 bases, with 16 bases sitting between them.

In its sample, this clone was seen once. This sequence joins TRBV11-3 and TRBJ2-1; 7 positions agree with TRBD2. CDR3 length equals 15 residues. The J segment lost 6 bases and the V segment lost 4 bases, leaving 9 bases of the junction unmatched. Germline V gene data show CDR1 as SGHNT and CDR2 as YENEEA. The CDR3 DNA sequence: TGTGCCAGCAGCTCTAAGCGGGGAGTTCGCAATGAGCAGTTCTTC. Protein sequence: CASSSKRGVRNEQFF.

This chain joins TRBV11-2 and TRBJ2-1, with TRBD2 matching 14 bases. The CDR3 length is 17 residues. Germline CDR1 reads SGHAT; CDR2 reads FQNNGV. J lost 10 bases, V lost 4 bases, and 12 bases had no gene match. CDR3 nucleotides: TGTGCCAGCAGCTCGGTCGGGACTAGCGGGGGCGTGGAGGAGCAGTTCTTC. Its protein product is CASSSVGTSGGVEEQFF.

This chain uses TRBV10-3 with TRBJ2-3; 7 positions agree with TRBD1. The CDR3 runs 15 residues. The germline V gene encodes CDR1 ENHRY and CDR2 SYGVKD. J was trimmed by 1 base and V by 2 bases; bases with no gene match: 3. CDR3 protein: CAISEGQGGTDTQYF. The CDR3 nucleotides read TGTGCCATCAGTGAGGGCCAGGGGGGCACAGATACGCAGTATTTT.

This clone was observed a few times. The gene calls are TRBV18 and TRBJ1-2, with D possibly being TRBD1 (6 bases). CDR3 length: 16 residues. Germline V gene sequence: CDR1 KGHSH, CDR2 LQKENI. The V gene lost 4 bases and the J gene lost 0 bases, with 15 bases spanning the gap. CDR3 in DNA: TGTGCCAGCTCACAGCCAGGGGAAACTTCTAACTATGGCTACACCTTC. Protein: CASSQPGETSNYGYTF. The variable domain in full, completed from reference TRBV18 and TRBJ1-2, reads NAGVMQNPRHLVRRRGQEARLRCSPMKGHSHVYWYRQLPEEGLKFMVYLQKENIIDESGMPKERFSAEFPKEGPSILRIQQVVRGDSAAYFCASSQPGETSNYGYTFGSGTRLTVV.

The rearrangement links TRBV19 to TRBJ1-5; D unresolved. CDR1 and CDR2 (germline): LNHDA, SQIVND (reference sequence). V lost 2 bases to trimming and J lost 5 bases, with 4 bases between them. CDR3 length: 12 amino acids. CDR3 bases: TGTGCCAGTAGTATAAGGGATCAGCCCCAGCATTTT. It is translated as CASSIRDQPQHF.

The chain combines TRBV5-1 with TRBJ2-1; no definite D call. The V gene lost 4 bases and the J gene lost 5 bases, with 10 bases spanning the gap. The CDR3 loop spans 13 amino acids. Per germline, CDR1 SGHRS and CDR2 YFSETQ. CDR3 DNA: TGCGCCAGCAGCACAACTGGAAACAATGAGCAGTTCTTC. This encodes CASSTTGNNEQFF.

The CDR3 DNA reads TGTGCCAGCAGTTCAGGGGTTTGGGCTATCGAGCAGTACTTC. Encoded protein: CASSSGVWAIEQYF. V is TRBV27 and J is TRBJ2-7; weak D call: TRBD1 (6 bases). The CDR3 runs to 14 residues. The germline V gene encodes CDR1 MNHEY and CDR2 SMNVEV (reference sequence). V gave up 4 bases and J gave up 6 bases, with 16 bases separating them.

V and J are TRBV6-6 and TRBJ1-1; D gene unclear. V was clipped by 5 bases and J by 8 bases, with 18 bases between them. The CDR3 covers 14 residues. Germline V gene sequence: CDR1 MNHNY, CDR2 SVGAGI (reference sequence). This CDR3 is CASSKTLSSPEAFF. The DNA of the CDR3 is TGTGCCAGCAGTAAGACGCTTTCTTCCCCCGAAGCTTTCTTT.

The chain uses TRBV5-4 and TRBJ2-2, with 14 bases matching TRBD2. The CDR3 runs 19 residues. V was pared by 0 bases and J by 5 bases, with 9 bases of the junction left unmatched. The V gene's germline CDR1 is SGHNT and CDR2 YYREEE (reference sequence). The CDR3 sequence is CASSLGLAGGPGGTGELFF. Here the CDR3 DNA reads TGTGCCAGCAGCTTGGGACTAGCGGGAGGGCCCGGGGGTACCGGGGAGCTGTTTTTT.

This rearrangement joins TRBV29-1 to TRBJ2-7, with D maybe TRBD1 (6 bases). V lost 3 bases, J lost 7 bases, and 13 bases lay in between. The CDR3 consists of 12 residues. Germline V gives CDR1 SQVTM, CDR2 ANQGSEA. CDR3 amino acids: CSVEAGAGEQYF. The CDR3 nucleotides are TGCAGCGTTGAGGCAGGGGCCGGGGAGCAGTACTTC.

This clone was detected once. The chain has TRBV7-2 and TRBJ2-3; tentative D call: TRBD2 (5 bases). Germline assignment: CDR1 SGHTA and CDR2 FQGNSA. Trimming removed 7 bases at V and 4 bases at J, with 21 bases between. The CDR3 extends over 16 amino acids. For the CDR3, the DNA is TGTGCCAGCACCCCCGGGATGGTAGCGTTTTCAGATACGCAGTATTTT. Its translation is CASTPGMVAFSDTQYF. Supplemented by reference TRBV7-2 and TRBJ2-3, the full variable domain reads GAGVSQSPSNKVTEKGKDVELRCDPISGHTALYWYRQSLGQGLEFLIYFQGNSAPDKSGLPSDRFSAERTGGSVSTLTIQRTQQEDSAVYLCASTPGMVAFSDTQYFGPGTRLTVL.

Details on this clone: Its ends do not fully match the called genes, so a read error is possible. V and J are TRBV27 and TRBJ1-5; TRBD1 is a possible D gene (6 bases). CDR1 is MNHEY and CDR2 is SMNVEV in the germline V gene (reference sequence). The CDR3 has 14 residues. CDR3 sequence: CASSLKQGNRPQHF. DNA for the CDR3: TGTGCCAGCAGTCTAAAACAGGGAAATCGGCCCCAGCATTTT.

The genes are TRBV2 and TRBJ1-1, with D possibly being TRBD1 (5 bases). CDR1 and CDR2 (germline): SNHLY, FYNNEI. The CDR3 length is 16 residues. Trimming removed 2 bases at V and 0 bases at J, with 13 bases between. In DNA form, the CDR3 reads TGTGCCAGCAGTGAATCGGGGGGACTCATGAACACTGAAGCTTTCTTT. It yields the protein CASSESGGLMNTEAFF.

This chain uses TRBV4-3 with TRBJ2-5; 12 nucleotides align to TRBD2. The DNA matches TRBJ2-7 better at its end, which makes the J call doubtful. CDR3 length equals 15 residues. The V gene's germline CDR1 is LGHNA and CDR2 YSLEER. The CDR3 sequence is CASSQGLAGEYEQYF. In nucleotides, the CDR3 is TGCGCCAGCAGCCAAGGACTAGCGGGAGAATACGAGCAGTACTTC.